Here is one TCR beta chain with its context. The assay was immunoSEQ multiplex PCR, and TCRdb's table has in-frame clones only and misses some. The data contain some 30,000 clones, roughly 80% of them singletons. The sample comes from a study of T cells in narcolepsy. Study-wide background: Enrolled donors included narcolepsy type 1 or type 2 patients and healthy controls.

The CDR3 extends over 15 amino acids. CDR1 SGHDN and CDR2 FVKESK come from the germline V gene. V was cut by 3 bases and J by 6 bases, with 14 bases left in between. The chain recombines TRBV14 with TRBJ2-2, with D uncertain. Sequencing used memory (CD45RA-) CD4+ T cells from blood. The TCR originated in a human donor in good health. The CDR3 nucleotides read TGTGCCAGCAGCCAGGGGTCAGGATCCGCCGGGGAGCTGTTTTTT. Translation gives CASSQGSGSAGELFF.